This entry lists 22 T cell receptor beta chains sequenced from one sample in a study of regulatory T cells in long-lasting Graves disease. Researchers made TCR beta libraries by using iRepertoire HTBI primers and running Arm-PCR on CDR3 regions. Via MiXCR, TCRdb re-called the multiplex PCR reads, giving one row per CDR3 protein. This sample has some 500,000 distinct CDR3 sequences, with 15% to 20% found just once. Noted time point: newly diagnosed GD, antithyroid drugs for less than 3 months. After RNA was extracted from PBMCs, the TCR library was made from it. These data are also associated with another study on T cells in Graves' hyperthyroidism and ophthalmopathy.

The sequences come from peripheral blood mononuclear cells (PBMCs), collected at new diagnosis, from a patient treated with antithyroid drugs. All receptors derive from a woman aged 40 to 65 with Graves disease.

This clonotype was detected ten times or more. V and J are TRBV5-6 and TRBJ1-5; D uncertain. Germline-derived CDR1 and CDR2 are SGHDT and YYEEEE. The CDR3 length is 15 residues. Trimming took 0 bases from V and 0 from J, leaving 7 bases between them. CDR3 in amino acids: CASSLDAISNQPQHF. Written as DNA, the CDR3 is TGTGCCAGCAGCTTGGATGCGATTAGCAATCAGCCCCAGCATTTT. The whole variable domain, filled in from reference TRBV5-6 and TRBJ1-5, reads DAGVTQSPTHLIKTRGQQVTLRCSPKSGHDTVSWYQQALGQGPQFIFQYYEEEERQRGNFPDRFSGHQFPNYSSELNVNALLLGDSALYLCASSLDAISNQPQHFGDGTRLSIL.

This clonotype was seen more than once but under ten times. The rearrangement uses TRBV6-1 and TRBJ2-3; no definite D call. Between the trimmed V and J ends, which lost 7 bases and 0 bases, there was a span of 11 bases. CDR3 length: 14 residues. Looked up from germline, CDR1 is MNHNS and CDR2 is SASEGT. The CDR3 sequence: CASKEKASTDTQYF. DNA of the CDR3: TGTGCCAGCAAGGAGAAGGCTAGCACAGATACGCAGTATTTT.

The chain joins TRBV7-9 to TRBJ2-7; D gene unclear. The CDR3 is 12 residues long. The germline gives CDR1 SEHNR, CDR2 FQNEAQ (reference sequence). V shed 5 bases and J shed 5 bases, with 10 bases lying between them. CDR3: CASSHPWDEQYF. CDR3 coding DNA: TGTGCCAGCAGCCACCCCTGGGACGAGCAGTACTTC.

There are a few counts of this clonotype. V is TRBV20-1 and J is TRBJ2-3; a weak D match, TRBD2 (7 bases). Germline CDR1 DFQATT, CDR2 SNEGSKA (reference sequence). CDR3 length: 18 amino acids. Trimming shortened V by 3 bases and J by 3 bases, and 25 bases separated the two germline ends. CDR3 region: CSASPRGGGDIRTDTQYF. The CDR3 DNA is TGCAGTGCTAGCCCCCGAGGAGGGGGGGACATCCGTACAGATACGCAGTATTTT.

The table lists this clonotype with a few counts. This chain uses TRBV20-1 with TRBJ2-5, with TRBD1 matching 12 bases. CDR1 DFQATT and CDR2 SNEGSKA come from the germline V gene (reference sequence). Trimming took 4 bases from V and 5 from J; bases not matched to a gene: 11. The CDR3 has 16 residues. DNA of the CDR3: TGCAGTGCTATAGGACGGGACAGGGGGCGCACGGAGACCCAGTACTTC. It encodes CSAIGRDRGRTETQYF.

This clonotype came up many times. The chain employs TRBV18 and TRBJ1-2; D ambiguous. Per germline, CDR1 KGHSH and CDR2 LQKENI. The CDR3 is 14 amino acids. Deletions cut 2 bases from V and 5 bases from J, with 12 bases between. The CDR3 loop reads CASSPADGLYGYTF. The CDR3, as DNA: TGTGCCAGCTCACCAGCGGACGGCTTATATGGCTACACCTTC.

This clonotype has a handful of counts. This sequence joins TRBV2 and TRBJ1-4; the D gene is possibly TRBD1 (5 bases). This CDR3 comprises 13 residues. V was clipped by 6 bases and J by 7 bases, with 12 bases between them. In germline, CDR1 is SNHLY, CDR2 FYNNEI. This chain's CDR3 is CASSSQGGEKLFF. CDR3 DNA: TGTGCCAGCAGCTCCCAGGGTGGTGAAAAACTGTTTTTT.

Only a few counts were recorded for this clonotype. The chain is built from TRBV25-1 and TRBJ1-4; D is possibly TRBD1 (6 bases). V shed 6 bases and J shed 7 bases, with 24 bases lying between them. Per germline, CDR1 MGHDK and CDR2 SYGVNS. CDR3 size: 17 residues. The CDR3 bases are TGTGCCAGCAGCCTAGGGGGACGAGGGGGGGTAGGTGAAAAACTGTTTTTT. Its protein is CASSLGGRGGVGEKLFF.

DNA for the CDR3: TGTGCCAGCAGCTTAGCGTCCAGCCAGCGGGAAAAACTGTTTTTT. It encodes CASSLASSQREKLFF. The chain employs TRBV7-2 and TRBJ1-4, with D hard to call. V lost 0 bases and J 8 bases, leaving 13 bases between the germline ends. The germline V gene encodes CDR1 SGHTA and CDR2 FQGNSA. The CDR3 has 15 amino acids.

The chain uses TRBV4-1 and TRBJ1-2; D perhaps matches TRBD1 (5 bases). CDR3 length equals 15 residues. The germline V gene has CDR1 MGHRA and CDR2 YSYEKL. Trimming took off 4 bases at V and 6 bases at J, with 18 bases between the two ends. The CDR3 loop is CASSPGDGRKDGYTF. Written as DNA, the CDR3 is TGCGCCAGCAGCCCCGGGGACGGGAGAAAGGATGGCTACACCTTC.

This clonotype has only a few counts. Relative to the germline gene, one junction end is altered; a read error may explain this. The V and J genes are TRBV7-2 and TRBJ2-2; TRBD1 matches at 9 bases. Per germline, CDR1 SGHTA and CDR2 FQGNSA. This CDR3 is 18 amino acids long. CDR3 protein: CVSSSRPGTGKGTGELFF. CDR3 in DNA: TGTGTCAGCAGCTCCCGGCCGGGGACAGGGAAGGGTACCGGGGAGCTGTTTTTT. The variable domain in full, with the rest retrieved from reference TRBV7-2 and TRBJ2-2, is GAGVSQSPSNKVTEKGKDVELRCDPISGHTALYWYRQSLGQGLEFLIYFQGNSAPDKSGLPSDRFSAERTGGSVSTLTIQRTQQEDSAVYLCVSSSRPGTGKGTGELFFGEGSRLTVL.

This clonotype was counted only a few times. The rearrangement links TRBV4-1 to TRBJ2-7; 9 bases map to TRBD1. The CDR3 covers 15 residues. Per germline, CDR1 MGHRA and CDR2 YSYEKL. V lost 1 base and J lost 3; bases outside the gene matches: 4. The CDR3 loop reads CASSQGQGGNYEQYF. The CDR3 bases are TGCGCCAGCAGCCAAGGACAGGGGGGAAACTACGAGCAGTACTTC.

This clonotype was recorded at least ten times. The rearrangement joins TRBV11-2 to TRBJ2-7; D ambiguous. V was cut by 0 bases and J by 2 bases, with 11 bases left in between. Germline CDR1 is SGHAT and CDR2 is FQNNGV. CDR3 size: 15 residues. This CDR3 is CASSLDRTSTYEQYF. For the CDR3, the DNA is TGTGCCAGCAGCTTAGATCGCACCAGTACCTACGAGCAGTACTTC.

This clonotype was detected ten times or more. This chain links TRBV5-1 with TRBJ1-4; maybe TRBD1 (5 bases). Germline lookup yields CDR1 SGHRS and CDR2 YFSETQ. There are 15 residues in the CDR3. The germline V and J ends were trimmed by 4 bases and 5 bases, with 15 bases remaining between them. CDR3 DNA sequence: TGCGCCAGCAGCCCCGCGACGGGGGGGAATGAAAAACTGTTTTTT. Translated: CASSPATGGNEKLFF.

This clonotype was seen repeatedly, ten times or more. The chain employs TRBV18 and TRBJ2-5; D might be TRBD1 or TRBD2, each matching 5 bases. Germline CDR1 is KGHSH and CDR2 is LQKENI. Trimming shortened V by 0 bases and J by 3 bases, and 11 bases separated the two germline ends. The CDR3 is 15 residues long. For the CDR3, the DNA is TGTGCCAGCTCACCACCGGGGCTGCGGGAAGAGACCCAGTACTTC. Its protein is CASSPPGLREETQYF.

There are a few counts of this clonotype. The V call is TRBV20-1, the J call TRBJ2-7, with TRBD1 identical over 10 bases. V was pared by 7 bases and J by 5 bases, with 14 bases of the junction left unmatched. Looked up from germline, CDR1 is DFQATT and CDR2 is SNEGSKA (reference sequence). The CDR3 has 15 amino acids. The CDR3 DNA is TGCAGTGTCATACGGGGGGACAGGGGCGGGGACGAGCAGTACTTC. Protein product: CSVIRGDRGGDEQYF.

There are many counts of this clonotype. The chain combines TRBV18 with TRBJ1-2, with D possibly TRBD1 on 6 matching bases. The CDR3 sequence is 14 residues long. The ends were cut back, 3 bases at V and 4 bases at J, with 12 bases in the middle. Germline lookup yields CDR1 KGHSH and CDR2 LQKENI. The CDR3 DNA sequence: TGTGCCAGCTCACCGACCGGGACAATCTATGGCTACACCTTC. It codes for CASSPTGTIYGYTF.

This clonotype was seen a few times. With a much larger clone just one base away, this may be a read error. The chain has TRBV12-3 or TRBV12-4 and TRBJ1-1; possibly TRBD1 for D (6 bases). This CDR3 is built from 13 residues. Trimming cost V 5 bases and J 1 base, with 8 bases left between them. CDR3 residues: CASSGDTNTEAFF. Here the CDR3 DNA reads TGTGCCAGCAGTGGGGACACGAACACTGAAGCTTTCTTT.

Only a few counts were recorded for this clonotype. J is TRBJ2-3 and V is TRBV5-1; 8 bases line up with TRBD1. Germline lookup yields CDR1 SGHRS and CDR2 YFSETQ. The V and J ends lost 0 bases and 3 bases, in that order; junction bases with no gene match: 6. The CDR3 contains 16 residues. The CDR3 spells CASSLEQGARTDTQYF. The DNA of the CDR3 is TGCGCCAGCAGCTTGGAGCAGGGGGCGCGAACAGATACGCAGTATTTT.

This clonotype was detected a few times. The rearrangement uses TRBV4-1 and TRBJ2-5; TRBD1 might be the D (6 bases). V was trimmed by 2 bases and J by 2 bases, leaving 12 bases between them. The CDR3 has 15 amino acids. CDR1 MGHRA and CDR2 YSYEKL come from the germline V gene. Written as DNA, the CDR3 is TGCGCCAGCAGCCAAATCCCAGGACAGCAAGAGACCCAGTACTTC. This gives the protein CASSQIPGQQETQYF.

This clonotype has ten or more counts. This rearrangement joins TRBV12-3 or TRBV12-4 to TRBJ1-1; D gene uncertain. The CDR3 consists of 11 residues. The ends were cut back, 1 base at V and 10 bases at J, with 7 bases in the middle. Here the CDR3 reads CASSLGQVAFF. The CDR3 DNA sequence: TGTGCCAGCAGTTTAGGGCAGGTAGCTTTCTTT.

This clonotype occurred many times. The rearrangement joins TRBV20-1 to TRBJ2-3, with 12 positions matching TRBD2. V dropped 3 bases and J dropped 6; count of bases not matched to a gene: 16. This CDR3 comprises 18 residues. The germline CDR1 and CDR2 sequences are DFQATT and SNEGSKA (reference sequence). The CDR3 sequence: CSARLGRLAGDPTDTQYF. CDR3 bases: TGCAGTGCTAGGTTAGGAAGACTAGCGGGGGACCCCACCGATACGCAGTATTTT.